A single sample gave rise to the 12 T cell receptor beta chains below, sequenced in a study of blood T cell repertoires in COVID-19. Clones were sequenced by immunoSEQ multiplex PCR, and TCRdb holds only the in-frame ones, with some missing. The table shows over 200,000 clones, with more than 85% occurring only once. The material sequenced was peripheral blood. These receptor sequences come from a man in his forties with active or convalescent COVID-19.

The chain combines TRBV28 with TRBJ1-2, with TRBD1 matching over 7 bases. This CDR3 comprises 15 residues. V was clipped by 6 bases and J by 8 bases; unmatched bases: 15. Germline CDR1 and CDR2: MDHEN and SYDVKM. CDR3 amino acids: CASRQRQGGSRGYTF. In nucleotides, the CDR3 is TGTGCCAGCAGACAAAGACAGGGAGGTTCGAGGGGCTACACCTTC.

The gene calls are TRBV7-9 and TRBJ2-1; D call uncertain. V gave up 2 bases and J gave up 0 bases, with 8 bases separating them. Germline-derived CDR1 and CDR2 are SEHNR and FQNEAQ (reference sequence). The length of the CDR3 is 15 residues. The CDR3 bases are TGTGCCAGCAGCTTATCTATAAGCTCCTACAATGAGCAGTTCTTC. Protein: CASSLSISSYNEQFF.

This chain joins TRBV19 and TRBJ1-6, with TRBD1 matching 8 bases. This CDR3 is built from 15 residues. The germline CDR1 and CDR2 sequences are LNHDA and SQIVND (reference sequence). Trimming took 4 bases from V and 6 from J; bases not matched to a gene: 5. The chain's CDR3 is CASSTFGQGNSPLHF. In DNA, the CDR3 is TGTGCCAGTAGTACCTTCGGACAGGGTAATTCACCCCTCCACTTT.

The CDR3 loop is CASSQDPRTRNTEAFF. The CDR3 nucleotides are TGCGCCAGCAGCCAAGATCCCAGGACACGGAACACTGAAGCTTTCTTT. The chain has TRBV4-1 and TRBJ1-1; D is perhaps TRBD1 (5 bases). The germline CDR1 and CDR2 sequences are MGHRA and YSYEKL. V lost 0 bases to trimming and J lost 1 base, with 12 bases between them. This CDR3 spans 16 amino acids.

The rearrangement links TRBV29-1 to TRBJ2-7, with 7 bases identical to TRBD2. V trimming: 1 base; J trimming: 2 bases; junction bases outside the gene matches: 5. The CDR3 length is 14 residues. Germline CDR1 reads SQVTM; CDR2 reads ANQGSEA. The CDR3 DNA is TGCAGCGTTGAAGGGGCGGGGGATACCTACGAGCAGTACTTC. Translated: CSVEGAGDTYEQYF.

The chain recombines TRBV18 with TRBJ2-2; possibly TRBD1 for D (5 bases). The ends were cut back, 2 bases at V and 4 bases at J, with 14 bases in the middle. This CDR3 contains 16 residues. Germline V gene sequence: CDR1 KGHSH, CDR2 LQKENI. CDR3 coding DNA: TGTGCCAGCTCACCAGACCAGGGATGGGGCACCGGGGAGCTGTTTTTT. It encodes CASSPDQGWGTGELFF.

The chain uses TRBV7-2 and TRBJ1-5, with no clear D. This CDR3 has 12 residues. CDR1 and CDR2 from the germline V gene are SGHTA and FQGNSA. V shed 0 bases and J shed 7 bases, with 4 bases lying between them. The CDR3 sequence: CASSLASQPQHF. The CDR3 DNA reads as TGTGCCAGCAGCTTAGCTTCGCAGCCCCAGCATTTT. The whole variable domain, filled in from reference TRBV7-2 and TRBJ1-5, reads GAGVSQSPSNKVTEKGKDVELRCDPISGHTALYWYRQSLGQGLEFLIYFQGNSAPDKSGLPSDRFSAERTGGSVSTLTIQRTQQEDSAVYLCASSLASQPQHFGDGTRLSIL.

This clone has a single count. The rearrangement joins TRBV10-3 to TRBJ1-1; D is unresolved. This CDR3 has 13 residues. Germline V gene sequence: CDR1 ENHRY, CDR2 SYGVKD. The V and J ends lost 3 bases and 1 base respectively, with 6 bases between them. CDR3 coding DNA: TGTGCCATCAGTGAAACAGCGAACACTGAAGCTTTCTTT. The encoded protein is CAISETANTEAFF.

The chain couples TRBV5-1 to TRBJ1-6; D is unresolved. Deletions cut 1 base from V and 8 bases from J, with 7 bases between. In germline, CDR1 is SGHRS, CDR2 YFSETQ. The CDR3 runs 13 residues. The CDR3 nucleotides read TGCGCCAGCAGCTTGTTCGGGGATTCACCCCTCCACTTT. It translates to CASSLFGDSPLHF.

V usage is TRBV5-4 and J usage is TRBJ2-7; TRBD1 matches at 8 bases. Per germline, CDR1 SGHNT and CDR2 YYREEE (reference sequence). This CDR3 is 15 amino acids long. Germline trimming cut 0 bases from V and 3 bases from J; bases unmatched to any gene: 5. CDR3 DNA sequence: TGTGCCAGCAGCTTGGTTTCAGGGGGCTTCTACGAGCAGTACTTC. Protein sequence: CASSLVSGGFYEQYF.

The rearrangement uses TRBV3-1 (or the pseudogene TRBV3-2) and TRBJ2-2; 8 bases are shared with TRBD2. CDR1 and CDR2 from the germline V gene are LGHDT and YNNKEL (reference sequence). The ends lost 0 bases at V and 4 bases at J; junction bases unmatched: 10. The CDR3 is 18 amino acids. Here the CDR3 DNA reads TGTGCCAGCAGCCAAGATCGGGGTCTAGCGGGCCTCACCGGGGAGCTGTTTTTT. Translating it yields CASSQDRGLAGLTGELFF.

The genes are TRBV28 and TRBJ2-2, with 14 bases that match TRBD2. With V trimmed by 7 bases and J by 5 bases, 18 bases remained unmatched. The CDR3 is made up of 20 amino acids. CDR1 is MDHEN, CDR2 SYDVKM, per germline. The CDR3 protein is CASTSRLAGGIEQRTGELFF. DNA of the CDR3: TGTGCCAGCACGTCGAGACTAGCGGGGGGGATCGAACAGAGGACCGGGGAGCTGTTTTTT.